Below, one T cell receptor beta chain is given with its context. As yet, its antigen is unknown. Produced via immunoSEQ multiplex PCR; TCRdb's table is partial and in-frame only. The table has more than 100,000 clones, about 91% seen once; the top ten hold about 1.9%. This specimen belongs to a study of T cell responses to AZD1222 COVID-19 vaccine. The CDR3 sequence is 19 residues long. Trimming at V came to 3 bases and at J to 2 bases, leaving 14 bases not matched to a gene. CDR1 and CDR2 from the germline V gene are KGHSH and LQKENI. Findings of the study overall: Sampling captured repertoires only after the peak T cell response. Vaccine-associated CD4 TCRs ranged over spike, dominating at 160-218 and 743-854. Reportedly, nearly half the spike-specific TCRs target unmutated variant regions. It was only a handful of AZD1222 recipients who were seropositive at baseline.

The chain joins TRBV18 to TRBJ2-2; TRBD1 aligns across 8 bases. The source was peripheral blood, collected 28 days after the second AZD1222 dose. The clonotype comes from an adult who received the AZD1222 COVID-19 vaccine. The CDR3 DNA follows: TGTGCCAGCTCACCGCGTAGCATTCAGGGGGCTGTAAACACCGGGGAGCTGTTTTTT. Amino acid sequence: CASSPRSIQGAVNTGELFF.